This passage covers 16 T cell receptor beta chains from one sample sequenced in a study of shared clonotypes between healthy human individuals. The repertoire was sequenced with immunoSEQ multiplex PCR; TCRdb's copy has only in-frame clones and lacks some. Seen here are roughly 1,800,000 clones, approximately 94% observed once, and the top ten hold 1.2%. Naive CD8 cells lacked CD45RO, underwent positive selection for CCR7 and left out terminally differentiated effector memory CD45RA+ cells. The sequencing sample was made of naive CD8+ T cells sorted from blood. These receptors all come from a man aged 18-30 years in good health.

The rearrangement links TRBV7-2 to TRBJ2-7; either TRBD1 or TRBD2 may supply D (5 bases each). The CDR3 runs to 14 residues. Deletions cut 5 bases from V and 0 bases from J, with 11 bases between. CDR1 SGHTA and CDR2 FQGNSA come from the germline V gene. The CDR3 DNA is TGTGCCAGCAGCCCCTGGGGGAGCTCCTACGAGCAGTACTTC. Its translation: CASSPWGSSYEQYF.

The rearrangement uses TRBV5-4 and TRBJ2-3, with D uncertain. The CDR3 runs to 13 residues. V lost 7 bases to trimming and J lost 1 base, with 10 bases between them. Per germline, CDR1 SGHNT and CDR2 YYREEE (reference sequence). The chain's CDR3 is CASFMAGTDTQYF. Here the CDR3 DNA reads TGTGCCAGCTTTATGGCGGGCACAGATACGCAGTATTTT. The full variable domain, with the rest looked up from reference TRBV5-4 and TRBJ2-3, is ETGVTQSPTHLIKTRGQQVTLRCSSQSGHNTVSWYQQALGQGPQFIFQYYREEENGRGNFPPRFSGLQFPNYSSELNVNALELDDSALYLCASFMAGTDTQYFGPGTRLTVL.

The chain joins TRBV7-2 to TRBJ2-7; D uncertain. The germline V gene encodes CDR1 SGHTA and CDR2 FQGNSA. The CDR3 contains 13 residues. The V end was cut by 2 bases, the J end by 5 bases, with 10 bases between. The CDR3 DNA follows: TGTGCCAGCAGCTTACCCAACCACAACGAGCAGTACTTC. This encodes CASSLPNHNEQYF.

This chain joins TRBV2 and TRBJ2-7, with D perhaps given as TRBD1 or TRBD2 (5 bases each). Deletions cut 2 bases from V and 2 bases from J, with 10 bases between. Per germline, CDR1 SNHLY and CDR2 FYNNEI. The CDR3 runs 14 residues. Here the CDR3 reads CASSEQGATYEQYF. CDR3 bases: TGTGCCAGCAGTGAACAGGGAGCCACCTACGAGCAGTACTTC.

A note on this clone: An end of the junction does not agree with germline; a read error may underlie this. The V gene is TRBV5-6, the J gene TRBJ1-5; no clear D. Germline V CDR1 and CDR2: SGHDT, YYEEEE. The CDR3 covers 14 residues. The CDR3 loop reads CASSFGTFNPPQHF. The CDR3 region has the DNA TGTGCCAGCAGCTTCGGAACGTTCAATCCGCCCCAGCATTTT.

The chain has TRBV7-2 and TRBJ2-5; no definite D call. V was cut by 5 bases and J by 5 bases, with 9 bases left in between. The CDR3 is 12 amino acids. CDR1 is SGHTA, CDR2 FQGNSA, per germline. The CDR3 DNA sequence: TGTGCCAGCAGCCCAGACGCCGAGACCCAGTACTTC. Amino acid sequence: CASSPDAETQYF.

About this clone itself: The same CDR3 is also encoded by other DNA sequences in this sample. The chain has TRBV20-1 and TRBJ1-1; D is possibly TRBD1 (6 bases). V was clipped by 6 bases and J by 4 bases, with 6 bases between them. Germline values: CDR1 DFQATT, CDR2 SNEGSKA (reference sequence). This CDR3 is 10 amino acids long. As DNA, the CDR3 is TGCAGTGCCAGGGGCACTGAAGCTTTCTTT. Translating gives CSARGTEAFF.

This chain's CDR3 is CASSVNRGGDTQYF. As DNA, the CDR3 is TGCGCCAGCAGTGTAAACAGGGGCGGGGATACGCAGTATTTT. This chain links TRBV10-2 with TRBJ2-3; 7 bases agree with TRBD1. J was trimmed by 6 bases and V by 4 bases; bases with no gene match: 7. CDR3 length: 14 amino acids. CDR1 and CDR2 (germline): WSHSY, SAAADI.

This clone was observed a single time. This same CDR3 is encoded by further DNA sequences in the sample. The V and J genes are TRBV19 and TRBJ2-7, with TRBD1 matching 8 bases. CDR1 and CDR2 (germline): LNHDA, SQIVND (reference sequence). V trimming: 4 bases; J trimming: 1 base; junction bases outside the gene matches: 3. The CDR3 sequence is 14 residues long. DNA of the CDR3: TGTGCCAGTAGTACAGGGACAGGATCCTACGAGCAGTACTTC. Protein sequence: CASSTGTGSYEQYF.

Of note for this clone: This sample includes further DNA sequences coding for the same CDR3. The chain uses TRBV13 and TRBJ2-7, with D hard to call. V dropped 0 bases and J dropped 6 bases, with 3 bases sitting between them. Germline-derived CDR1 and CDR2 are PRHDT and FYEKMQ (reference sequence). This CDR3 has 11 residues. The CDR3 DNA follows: TGTGCCAGCAGCTTAGGGGGCGAGCAGTACTTC. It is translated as CASSLGGEQYF. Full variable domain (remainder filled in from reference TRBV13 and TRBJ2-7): AAGVIQSPRHLIKEKRETATLKCYPIPRHDTVYWYQQGPGQDPQFLISFYEKMQSDKGSIPDRFSAQQFSDYHSELNMSSLELGDSALYFCASSLGGEQYFGPGTRLTVT.

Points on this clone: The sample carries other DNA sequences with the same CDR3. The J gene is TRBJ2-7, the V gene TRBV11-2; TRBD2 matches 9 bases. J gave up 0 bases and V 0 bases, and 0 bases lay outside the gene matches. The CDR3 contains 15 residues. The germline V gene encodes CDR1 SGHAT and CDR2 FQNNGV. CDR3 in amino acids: CASSLETSGSYEQYF. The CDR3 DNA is TGTGCCAGCAGCTTAGAGACTAGCGGCTCCTACGAGCAGTACTTC.

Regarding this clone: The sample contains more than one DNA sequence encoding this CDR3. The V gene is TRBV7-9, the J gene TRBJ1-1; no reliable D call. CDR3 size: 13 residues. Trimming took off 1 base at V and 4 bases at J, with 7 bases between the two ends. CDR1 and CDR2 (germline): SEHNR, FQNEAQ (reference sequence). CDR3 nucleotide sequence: TGTGCCAGCAGCTTAGGCGGGGTCACTGAAGCTTTCTTT. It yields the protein CASSLGGVTEAFF.

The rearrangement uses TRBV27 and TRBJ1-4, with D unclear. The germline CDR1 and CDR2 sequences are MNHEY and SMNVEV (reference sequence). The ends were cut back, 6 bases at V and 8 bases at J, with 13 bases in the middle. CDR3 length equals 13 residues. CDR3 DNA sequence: TGTGCCAGCAGCGCCGTTGATGGGGAAAAACTGTTTTTT. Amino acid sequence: CASSAVDGEKLFF.

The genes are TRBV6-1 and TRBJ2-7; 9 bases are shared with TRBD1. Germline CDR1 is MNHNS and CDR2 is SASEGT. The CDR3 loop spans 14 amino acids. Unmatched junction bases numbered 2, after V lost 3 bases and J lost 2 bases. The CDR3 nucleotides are TGTGCCAGCAGTGACTACAGGGGGCCCTACGAGCAGTACTTC. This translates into CASSDYRGPYEQYF.

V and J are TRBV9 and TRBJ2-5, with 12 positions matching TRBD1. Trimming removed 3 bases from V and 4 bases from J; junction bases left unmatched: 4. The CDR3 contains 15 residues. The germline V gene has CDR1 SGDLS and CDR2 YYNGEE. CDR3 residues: CASSDGTGGRETQYF. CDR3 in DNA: TGTGCCAGCAGCGATGGGACAGGGGGCAGAGAGACCCAGTACTTC.

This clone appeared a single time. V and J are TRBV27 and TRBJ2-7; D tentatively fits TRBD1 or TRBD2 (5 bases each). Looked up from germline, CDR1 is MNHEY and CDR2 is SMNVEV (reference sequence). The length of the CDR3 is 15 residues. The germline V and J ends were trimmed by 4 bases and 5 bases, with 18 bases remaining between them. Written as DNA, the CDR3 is TGTGCCAGCAGTTCGCTTCTAGGGACCGCCCACGAGCAGTACTTC. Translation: CASSSLLGTAHEQYF.